These 16 T cell receptor beta chains came from one sample sequenced in a study of T cell repertoires in cytomegalovirus infection. MiXCR, applied by TCRdb to the reads, yields one record per CDR3 protein. The repertoire has under 200,000 distinct CDR3 sequences, 8% to 10% of them found once; the top ten carry about 4.2%. The specimen was PBMCs. The receptors were sampled from a human donor in good health (CMV status not recorded). Some clones in this sample may be carry-over from other donors' samples.

This clonotype has a count of ten or more. The chain recombines TRBV11-2 with TRBJ2-3; 8 positions agree with TRBD2. V lost 1 base and J lost 4; bases outside the gene matches: 13. The CDR3 contains 18 residues. The germline gives CDR1 SGHAT, CDR2 FQNNGV. In DNA, the CDR3 is TGTGCCAGCAGCTTAGTTCTAGCGGGTTTAATTGGGGCAGATACGCAGTATTTT. Translating it yields CASSLVLAGLIGADTQYF.

This clonotype was detected only a few times. The chain recombines TRBV5-4 with TRBJ2-1, with D perhaps TRBD2 (6 bases). From germline, CDR1 is SGHNT and CDR2 YYREEE (reference sequence). With 4 bases removed from V and 6 bases from J, the gap between germline ends came to 23 bases. The CDR3 totals 17 residues. CDR3 region: CASSAPGVGVGSNEQFF. CDR3 nucleotide sequence: TGTGCCAGCAGCGCTCCGGGGGTAGGAGTAGGAAGCAATGAGCAGTTCTTC.

This clonotype was seen a few times. The chain combines TRBV2 with TRBJ2-7; D might be TRBD1 or TRBD2, each matching 5 bases. CDR1 is SNHLY and CDR2 is FYNNEI in the germline V gene. This CDR3 is 16 amino acids long. Trimming left V 3 bases short and J 0 bases short, with 15 bases between. CDR3 in amino acids: CASSDPGTVSSYEQYF. CDR3 DNA sequence: TGTGCCAGCAGTGACCCCGGGACGGTCAGCTCCTACGAGCAGTACTTC.

This rearrangement joins TRBV28 to TRBJ2-3; 11 positions match TRBD1. With 1 base clipped from V and 4 bases from J, the junction kept 13 bases outside the gene matches. The germline CDR1 and CDR2 sequences are MDHEN and SYDVKM. The CDR3 has 19 residues. The CDR3 DNA sequence: TGTGCCAGCAGTTTATTTGGGGACAGGGGGTCTGTGAGGGCAGATACGCAGTATTTT. This gives the protein CASSLFGDRGSVRADTQYF.

This clonotype was recorded at least ten times. The rearrangement joins TRBV18 to TRBJ2-7; D not certain. CDR3 length equals 13 residues. Trimming stripped 6 bases from V and 2 bases from J, with 11 bases between. Germline CDR1 and CDR2: KGHSH and LQKENI. The CDR3 sequence is CASSLERPYEQYF. DNA of the CDR3: TGTGCCAGCTCCCTCGAAAGGCCCTACGAGCAGTACTTC.

This chain links TRBV6-2 or TRBV6-3 with TRBJ1-5; D remains unclear. The CDR3 is made up of 13 amino acids. CDR1 MNHEY and CDR2 SVGEGT come from the germline V gene. Trimming shortened V by 8 bases and J by 2 bases, and 10 bases separated the two germline ends. The chain's CDR3 is CASVPDRNQPQHF. The CDR3 DNA follows: TGTGCCAGCGTCCCGGACCGCAATCAGCCCCAGCATTTT.

This clonotype appeared many times. The J gene is TRBJ1-1, the V gene TRBV6-2 or TRBV6-3, with a weak D call TRBD1 (5 bases). The CDR3 extends over 15 amino acids. Trimming shortened V by 0 bases and J by 8 bases, and 16 bases separated the two germline ends. From germline, CDR1 is MNHEY and CDR2 SVGEGT. CDR3 in amino acids: CASSYSAGSRIEAFF. The DNA of the CDR3 is TGTGCCAGCAGTTACTCGGCAGGGTCGAGGATCGAAGCTTTCTTT.

This clonotype has a count of ten or more. The gene calls are TRBV7-2 and TRBJ1-4, with D tentatively TRBD1 (5 bases). V dropped 5 bases and J dropped 7 bases, with 11 bases sitting between them. Germline V gene data show CDR1 as SGHTA and CDR2 as FQGNSA. This CDR3 is built from 13 residues. CDR3 sequence reads: CASSPGPSEKLFF. DNA of the CDR3: TGTGCCAGCAGCCCGGGACCTAGTGAAAAACTGTTTTTT.

In this sample, this clonotype turned up many times. This chain uses TRBV7-2 with TRBJ2-5; D perhaps matches TRBD2 (5 bases). The CDR3 runs 14 residues. Germline CDR1 reads SGHTA; CDR2 reads FQGNSA. Trimming removed 5 bases from V and 7 bases from J, with 17 bases in between. CDR3 coding DNA: TGTGCCAGCAGCCCCTCTACAGCGCGGGCGACCCAGTACTTC. This translates into CASSPSTARATQYF. Together with reference TRBV7-2 and TRBJ2-5, the CDR3 gives the full variable domain: GAGVSQSPSNKVTEKGKDVELRCDPISGHTALYWYRQSLGQGLEFLIYFQGNSAPDKSGLPSDRFSAERTGGSVSTLTIQRTQQEDSAVYLCASSPSTARATQYFGPGTRLLVL.

This clonotype was counted ten times or more. The chain recombines TRBV27 with TRBJ1-5, with TRBD1 matching 7 bases. Germline CDR1 reads MNHEY; CDR2 reads SMNVEV (reference sequence). This CDR3 is 14 amino acids long. The J segment lost 6 bases and the V segment lost 5 bases, leaving 7 bases of the junction unmatched. CDR3 amino acids: CASSPGGFGQPQHF. The CDR3 region has the DNA TGTGCCAGCAGTCCAGGGGGATTCGGTCAGCCCCAGCATTTT.

This clonotype was recorded many times. The chain uses TRBV28 and TRBJ1-5; 9 positions match TRBD1. Germline V gene data show CDR1 as MDHEN and CDR2 as SYDVKM. The CDR3 has 15 amino acids. J lost 7 bases, V lost 5 bases, and 9 bases had no gene match. The CDR3 DNA sequence: TGTGCCAGCAGTGACCCCACAGGGGGCTTACAGCCCCAGCATTTT. Translation gives CASSDPTGGLQPQHF.

This clonotype appeared a few times. This chain uses TRBV6-2 or TRBV6-3 with TRBJ1-2, with D hard to call. In germline, CDR1 is MNHEY, CDR2 SVGEGT. CDR3 size: 17 residues. V shed 2 bases and J shed 6 bases, with 22 bases lying between them. CDR3 sequence: CASSYTPSGGNGDGYTF. In DNA form, the CDR3 reads TGTGCCAGCAGTTACACACCCTCTGGAGGGAATGGAGATGGCTACACCTTC.

The chain is built from TRBV20-1 and TRBJ2-1, with 8 bases aligning to TRBD1. The CDR3 spans 15 residues. CDR1 is DFQATT, CDR2 SNEGSKA, per germline (reference sequence). V dropped 6 bases and J dropped 4; count of bases not matched to a gene: 11. The chain's CDR3 is CSATNPGGAYNEQFF. In DNA, the CDR3 is TGCAGTGCAACCAACCCAGGGGGCGCTTACAATGAGCAGTTCTTC.

This clonotype was counted ten times or more. The V gene is TRBV6-6, the J gene TRBJ2-1; 9 bases align to TRBD1. CDR1 is MNHNY and CDR2 is SVGAGI in the germline V gene (reference sequence). The V gene end was trimmed by 4 bases and the J gene end by 4 bases; junction bases not matched to a gene: 11. This CDR3 spans 17 amino acids. The CDR3 here is CASSSTSGTGSYNEQFF. In DNA, the CDR3 is TGTGCCAGCAGTTCCACCTCCGGGACAGGGTCTTACAATGAGCAGTTCTTC.

This clonotype was recorded many times. J is TRBJ1-1 and V is TRBV7-2, with 8 bases lining up with TRBD1. Looked up from germline, CDR1 is SGHTA and CDR2 is FQGNSA. With V trimmed by 1 base and J by 1 base, 5 bases remained unmatched. The CDR3 extends over 16 amino acids. The CDR3 is CASSLGGTGKNTEAFF. DNA for the CDR3: TGTGCCAGCAGCTTAGGGGGGACAGGAAAGAACACTGAAGCTTTCTTT.

Many counts were recorded for this clonotype. The V and J genes are TRBV7-2 and TRBJ1-2, with D perhaps TRBD1 (5 bases). This CDR3 is 18 amino acids long. V was cut by 2 bases and J by 0 bases, with 19 bases left in between. Germline V gene data show CDR1 as SGHTA and CDR2 as FQGNSA. CDR3 nucleotide sequence: TGTGCCAGCAGCTTATCGACCGCGGCGCGGGGGACTAACTATGGCTACACCTTC. It yields the protein CASSLSTAARGTNYGYTF.